This T cell receptor beta chain was recorded in a study of blood T cells in healthy people across ages (dated by TCRdb to between 2015 and 2016). Study-level background: In model experiments, template switching captured about one uniquely barcoded TCR beta cDNA molecule for every two T cells. Using deep sequencing normalized with unique cDNA molecular identifiers, the study measured how TCR beta repertoire diversity changes with age. Four age groups were formed from the donors: young (average around 15 years), middle-aged (approximately 40), aged (roughly 56) and long-lived (less than 85). Two additional independent replicas of 1 million unique cDNA reads from the same blood draw were analyzed for two donors (one aged 18 to 30 and one aged 80 or older). To avoid experimental bias, donors of different ages were randomly spread across the sequencing lanes. Beyond this particular receptor, the publication reports: The long-lived group showed more naive CD4+ T cells, fewer expanded clones and increased TCR diversity than the aged group, suggesting age selection. Observed TCR beta diversity per million T cells fell roughly linearly with age, and a significant reduction was already apparent by age about 38. Observed TCR beta diversity correlated strongly with the percentage of naive T cells measured by flow cytometry. Bulk unsorted PBMC profiling prevented conclusive comparison of naive and antigen-experienced compartments. Because donor CMV infection status was unknown, age-related changes in expanded clonotypes were potentially confounded. Total diversity estimates from one million sequenced T cells were considered lower bounds and underestimates.

CDR1 and CDR2 are read off the germline V gene (reference sequence) as DFQATT and SNEGSKA. The V end gives up 6 bases and the J end 3 bases, leaving 18 bases in the junction not matched to a gene. CDR3 length: 17 amino acids, cysteine to phenylalanine. Solely the CDR3 DNA is kept, with 51 bases framed from the first base. Libraries were built with 5' RACE. Data came from an Illumina HiSeq 2500. A second PCR of 7 to 11 cycles was run with a J-beta primer mix and a sample-barcoded 5' primer. A unique molecular identifier was introduced onto each TCR beta cDNA molecule by a template-switch 5' adaptor carrying 12 random nucleotides. At least 3 million CDR3-containing paired-end reads were obtained from each sample. First-strand cDNA synthesis was performed from all RNA using the Mint cDNA synthesis kit, with priming by a TRBC-specific oligonucleotide. Following uracil-DNA glycosylase treatment, all cDNA underwent a first 18-cycle PCR with the universal primers M1SS and BC2_uni_R. The authors processed their data as follows. Each sample was normalized by randomly selecting 1 million high-quality reads, each carrying a distinct molecular identifier. Instead of being binned into consensus sequences, reads that shared molecular identifiers were thrown out. MiTCR, with a Q25 quality threshold and the strictest error-elimination algorithm, was used for CDR3 identification, clonotype clustering and error correction. A nonparametric unseen species model with Euler transformation was used to estimate a lower bound on total TCR beta diversity. TCRdb handled the public reads itself, with Q25 trimming in fastp and clone calling in MiXCR, and kept productive beta chains. Rows with one shared CDR3 protein collapse into an entry with the most common genes and DNA. The V and J calls come from TCRdb's annotation, not from the publication. The table for this sample lists about 1.6 million distinct CDR3 sequences; about 35% of them were counted only once. The top ten hold around 10% of the sample.

Regarding this clonotype: Its recognized antigen is unknown. Nothing much larger sits one base from this clone, and base qualities are not available.

The donors were some 36 Caucasian individuals from Russia, aged about 6 to 100 years, who were systemically healthy. Each donor gave approximately 9.3 milliliters of peripheral blood, collected into EDTA-treated Vacutainer tubes. Ficoll-Paque density-gradient centrifugation was used to isolate PBMCs, with at least 6.5 million per sample. Total RNA was extracted from PBMCs with Trizol reagent, with at least 6 micrograms obtained per sample. For every donor, flow cytometry on a PBMC aliquot measured the percentage of naive CD45RAhigh/CD27high T cells. The chain links TRBV20-1 with TRBJ2-7; TRBD2 fits 9 bases in the junction. Sample: blood. This clonotype originated in a woman aged 30 to 39 in good health. The CDR3 in this case is CSALEWGEVAGVYEQYF. DNA sequence: TGCAGTGCCCTAGAATGGGGAGAGGTAGCGGGGGTCTACGAGCAGTACTTC.